What follows describes a single TCR beta chain. The sample belongs to a study of blood T cell repertoires in COVID-19. For the study at large: Sources were T cells, B-cell-depleted T cells, or PBMCs; the material itself was cDNA or gDNA.

Method: immunoSEQ multiplex PCR; TCRdb's copy keeps in-frame clones and lacks some. Of tens of thousands of clones in the sample, 87% were seen once. Trimming shortened V by 1 base and J by 7 bases, and 11 bases separated the two germline ends. Germline loops: CDR1 SGHNT, CDR2 YENEEA. This CDR3 region has 13 residues. Sequenced material: peripheral blood. This clonotype originated in a human donor in a cohort sampled during active COVID-19. The chain is built from TRBV11-3 and TRBJ2-7; TRBD1 is a possible D gene (5 bases). CDR3 DNA: TGTGCCAGCAGCTTAGGATTTGCAGGGGAGCAGTACTTC. Translation: CASSLGFAGEQYF.